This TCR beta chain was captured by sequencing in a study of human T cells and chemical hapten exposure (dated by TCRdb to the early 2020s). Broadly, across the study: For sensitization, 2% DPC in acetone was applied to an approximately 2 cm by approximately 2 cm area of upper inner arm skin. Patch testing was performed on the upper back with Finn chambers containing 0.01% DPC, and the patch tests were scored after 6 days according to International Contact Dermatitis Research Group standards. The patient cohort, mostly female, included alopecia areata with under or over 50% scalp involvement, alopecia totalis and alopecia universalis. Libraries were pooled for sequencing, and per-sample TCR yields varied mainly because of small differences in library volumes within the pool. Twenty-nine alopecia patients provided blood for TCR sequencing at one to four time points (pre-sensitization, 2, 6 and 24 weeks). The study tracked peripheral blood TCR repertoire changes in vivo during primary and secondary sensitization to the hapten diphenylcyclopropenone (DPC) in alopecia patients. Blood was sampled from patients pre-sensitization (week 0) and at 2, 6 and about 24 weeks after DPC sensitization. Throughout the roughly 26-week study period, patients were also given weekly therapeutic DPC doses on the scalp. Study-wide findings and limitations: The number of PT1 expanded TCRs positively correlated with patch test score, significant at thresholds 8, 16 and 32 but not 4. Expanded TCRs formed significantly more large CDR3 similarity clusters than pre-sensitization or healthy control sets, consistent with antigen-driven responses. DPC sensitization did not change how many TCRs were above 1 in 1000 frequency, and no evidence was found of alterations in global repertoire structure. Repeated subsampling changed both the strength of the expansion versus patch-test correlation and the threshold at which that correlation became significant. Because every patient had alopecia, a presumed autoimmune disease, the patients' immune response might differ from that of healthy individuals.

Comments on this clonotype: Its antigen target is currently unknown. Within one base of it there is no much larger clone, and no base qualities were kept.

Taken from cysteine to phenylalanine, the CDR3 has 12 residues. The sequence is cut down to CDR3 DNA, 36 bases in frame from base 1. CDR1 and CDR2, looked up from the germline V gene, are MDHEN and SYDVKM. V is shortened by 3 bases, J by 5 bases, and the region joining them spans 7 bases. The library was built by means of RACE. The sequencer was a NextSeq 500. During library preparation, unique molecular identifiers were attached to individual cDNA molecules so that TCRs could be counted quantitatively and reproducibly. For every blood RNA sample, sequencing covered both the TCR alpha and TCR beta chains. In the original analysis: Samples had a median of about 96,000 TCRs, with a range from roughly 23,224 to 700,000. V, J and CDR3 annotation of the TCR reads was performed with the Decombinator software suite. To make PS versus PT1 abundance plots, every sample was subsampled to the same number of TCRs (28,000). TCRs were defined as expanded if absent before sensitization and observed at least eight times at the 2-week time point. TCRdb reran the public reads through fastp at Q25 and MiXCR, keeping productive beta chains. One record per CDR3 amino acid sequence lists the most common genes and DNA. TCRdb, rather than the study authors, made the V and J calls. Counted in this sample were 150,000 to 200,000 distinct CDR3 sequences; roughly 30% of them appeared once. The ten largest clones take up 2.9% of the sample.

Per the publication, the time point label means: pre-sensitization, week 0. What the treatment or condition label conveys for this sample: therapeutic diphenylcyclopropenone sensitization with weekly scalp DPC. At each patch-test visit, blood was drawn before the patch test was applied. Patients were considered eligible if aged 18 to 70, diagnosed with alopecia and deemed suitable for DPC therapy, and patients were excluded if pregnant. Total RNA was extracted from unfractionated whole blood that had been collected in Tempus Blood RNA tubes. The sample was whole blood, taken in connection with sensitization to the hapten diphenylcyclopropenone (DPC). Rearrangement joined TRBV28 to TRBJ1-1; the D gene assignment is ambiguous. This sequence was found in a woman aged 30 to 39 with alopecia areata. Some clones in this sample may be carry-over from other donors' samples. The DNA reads TGTGCCAGCAGTTTCTTTGGGACTGAAGCTTTCTTT. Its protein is CASSFFGTEAFF.